This is a list of T cell receptor beta chains from one sample in a study of T cells in Graves' hyperthyroidism and ophthalmopathy. TCRdb reprocessed the multiplex PCR reads via MiXCR and lists one record per CDR3 protein. The sample contains fewer than 650,000 distinct CDR3 sequences, approximately 15% of which appear only once. Sequenced sample: blood. Every receptor here comes from a young woman with Graves' hyperthyroidism that later progressed to Graves' ophthalmopathy. CDR3s include the opening cysteine and the closing phenylalanine or tryptophan. The D gene is left open where the match is weak. Size tells how often a clone was seen (once, few, many) or the class of an expanded clone, and some rows leave it out.

clone size,V gene,J gene,D gene,CDR3 DNA,CDR3 protein
.,TRBV5-4,TRBJ2-1,.,TGCGCCAGCAGCCCGGGACGTGGCATTCCGGTGGATGAGCAGCTCTTC,CASSPGRGIPVDEQLF
few,TRBV19,TRBJ2-5,TRBD1,TGTGCCAGTAGTACCCCCAGGCAGGGGGTTTCTCAAGAGACCCAGTACTTC,CASSTPRQGVSQETQYF
few,TRBV20-1,TRBJ1-3,.,TGCAGTGCCGGGAGCTCTGGAAACACCATATATTTT,CSAGSSGNTIYF
.,TRBV9,TRBJ2-7,.,TGTGCCAGCAGCGTAGAATCGCAGGCCGAAGCCTACGAGCAGTACTTC,CASSVESQAEAYEQYF
many,TRBV24-1,TRBJ2-1,TRBD1,TGTGCCACCAGACTCGGGACAGGAGATTACAATGAGCAGTTCTTC,CATRLGTGDYNEQFF
.,TRBV11-2,TRBJ2-5,.,TGTGCCAGCAGCCCCCGGTGGGGGGAGACCCAGTACTTC,CASSPRWGETQYF
many,TRBV19,TRBJ2-1,.,TGTGCCAGTAGTATAGCGGAAATCTCCTACAATGAGCAGTTCTTC,CASSIAEISYNEQFF
many,TRBV28,TRBJ2-3,TRBD2,TGTGCCAGCATCAACCTGGGCGGGAGGGCCGAAGATACGCAGTATTTT,CASINLGGRAEDTQYF
many,TRBV10-3,TRBJ2-2,TRBD1,TGTGCCATCAGCAGGGACAGGAACACCGGGGAGCTGTTTTTT,CAISRDRNTGELFF
many,TRBV27,TRBJ2-1,.,TGTGCCAGCAGTTTATTCTTCGACAATTACAATGAGCAGTTCTTC,CASSLFFDNYNEQFF
many,TRBV28,TRBJ2-3,TRBD2,TGTGCCAGCAGTTCCTTCCCCCACCTCCGGACTAGCGGGAGCACAGATACGCAGTATTTT,CASSSFPHLRTSGSTDTQYF
many,TRBV28,TRBJ2-7,.,TGTGCCAGCAGCCCCCTCGGACAGACCTACGAGCAGTACTTC,CASSPLGQTYEQYF
.,TRBV7-9,TRBJ2-5,.,TGTGCCAGCAGGAACCGCCGGGACGTCCAAGAGACCCAGTACTTC,CASRNRRDVQETQYF
.,TRBV10-2,TRBJ2-3,TRBD1,TGCGCCAGCAGTGACGGGACAGATAGCACAGATACGCAGTATTTT,CASSDGTDSTDTQYF
.,TRBV7-9,TRBJ2-7,.,TGTGCCAGCAGCTTACCCTTGCGCGAGCAGTACTTC,CASSLPLREQYF
many,TRBV5-1,TRBJ2-1,.,TGCGCCAGCAGCTTTGATCCGTTGGGTGAGCAGTTCTTC,CASSFDPLGEQFF
many,TRBV9,TRBJ2-2,.,TGTGCCAGCAGCGTGGGTCTGGGGGGCACCGGGGAGCTGTTTTTT,CASSVGLGGTGELFF
many,TRBV2,TRBJ1-2,.,TGTGCCAGCAGGAGGCCCAGCCAAGCACATGGCTACACCTTC,CASRRPSQAHGYTF
.,TRBV29-1,TRBJ2-2,.,TGCAGCGTTGAGCTTCCCCCTGGGGTGCTGTTTTTT,CSVELPPGVLFF
.,TRBV11-3,TRBJ2-3,TRBD2,TGTGCCAGCACCCCCCTGGGGGGGGACTACACAGATACGCAGTATTTT,CASTPLGGDYTDTQYF
many,TRBV6-2/TRBV6-3,TRBJ2-2,TRBD2,TGTGCCAGCGGGGAGGCTAGCGGGAGGGCCCACACCGGGGAGCTGTTTTTT,CASGEASGRAHTGELFF